The 31 T cell receptor beta chains below all came from one sample that was sequenced in a study of technical replicates of blood from several donors. Sequenced by immunoSEQ multiplex PCR; TCRdb stores in-frame clones only, minus some. The sample shows about 80,000 clones, over 95% of them seen only once. Sequencing was performed on T cells isolated from PBMCs. The source is a human donor in good health.

V and J are TRBV7-9 and TRBJ1-1; possibly TRBD1 for D (6 bases). This CDR3 contains 16 residues. Trimming left V 4 bases short and J 5 bases short, with 20 bases between. Germline CDR1 and CDR2: SEHNR and FQNEAQ (reference sequence). CDR3 loop: CASSSALGGAWTEAFF. The CDR3 DNA is TGTGCCAGCAGCTCCGCCCTTGGGGGGGCTTGGACTGAAGCTTTCTTT.

The chain employs TRBV6-5 and TRBJ2-5; 9 nucleotides match TRBD2. The J segment lost 5 bases and the V segment lost 7 bases, leaving 5 bases of the junction unmatched. CDR1 and CDR2 (germline): MNHEY, SVGAGI. The CDR3 loop spans 13 amino acids. The CDR3 bases are TGTGCCAGCAAGATAGCGGGAGCCGAGACCCAGTACTTC. This encodes CASKIAGAETQYF.

The rearrangement joins TRBV7-4 to TRBJ2-6; TRBD2 matches at 11 bases. This CDR3 is built from 20 residues. Germline CDR1 and CDR2: SGHVT and SQSDAQ. The junction had 14 bases not matched to a gene; V was cut back by 6 bases and J by 1 base. The CDR3 bases are TGTGCCAGCAGGCCAACTAGCGGGAGAAGCCGACAGTCTGGGGCCAACGTCCTGACTTTC. Translation: CASRPTSGRSRQSGANVLTF.

The count of this clone is one. The V call is TRBV6-1, the J call TRBJ1-1; D not resolved. Per germline, CDR1 MNHNS and CDR2 SASEGT. V shed 7 bases and J shed 1 base, with 16 bases lying between them. This CDR3 region has 15 residues. DNA of the CDR3: TGTGCCAGCATTAGAGGCGGTCTGGGGAACACTGAAGCTTTCTTT. Its translation: CASIRGGLGNTEAFF.

The chain employs TRBV5-6 and TRBJ1-4, with 9 bases lining up with TRBD1. CDR3 length equals 16 residues. From germline, CDR1 is SGHDT and CDR2 YYEEEE. Germline trimming cut 4 bases from V and 3 bases from J; bases unmatched to any gene: 7. The CDR3 region has the DNA TGTGCCAGCAGCCTTACAGGGGGCAGGGCTAATGAAAAACTGTTTTTT. This encodes CASSLTGGRANEKLFF.

This sequence joins TRBV4-3 and TRBJ1-1, with no clear D. Germline CDR1 LGHNA, CDR2 YSLEER. The V end was cut by 1 base, the J end by 3 bases, with 9 bases between. The CDR3 spans 14 residues. The CDR3 is CASSQVEGDTEAFF. The CDR3 nucleotides are TGCGCCAGCAGCCAAGTCGAGGGCGACACTGAAGCTTTCTTT.

The chain joins TRBV7-2 to TRBJ2-6; the match to TRBD2 covers 7 bases. Germline CDR1 and CDR2: SGHTA and FQGNSA. The CDR3 runs 17 residues. Trimming cost V 6 bases and J 1 base; bases outside gene matches: 9. CDR3 amino acids: CASSLVGGRSGANVLTF. The CDR3 DNA reads as TGTGCCAGCAGTCTAGTGGGGGGGAGGTCTGGGGCCAACGTCCTGACTTTC.

This chain joins TRBV6-1 and TRBJ1-2; D may be TRBD1 (6 bases). The CDR3 is 16 amino acids. Germline CDR1 reads MNHNS; CDR2 reads SASEGT. V was cut by 2 bases and J by 0 bases, with 13 bases left in between. Here the CDR3 reads CASSEYDRIANYGYTF. The CDR3 DNA reads TGTGCCAGCAGTGAATATGACAGGATCGCTAACTATGGCTACACCTTC.

V gene TRBV6-5 combines with J gene TRBJ1-5; 7 positions agree with TRBD1. The CDR3 is 14 amino acids. The V gene end was trimmed by 6 bases and the J gene end by 7 bases; junction bases not matched to a gene: 9. Germline CDR1 reads MNHEY; CDR2 reads SVGAGI. CDR3 sequence: CASRRGRLVQPQHF. CDR3 sequence (DNA): TGTGCCAGCAGGAGGGGGCGCTTGGTACAGCCCCAGCATTTT.

The chain joins TRBV6-5 to TRBJ1-5; 9 nucleotides agree with TRBD1. Germline V CDR1 and CDR2: MNHEY, SVGAGI. The junction had 2 bases not matched to a gene; V was cut back by 6 bases and J by 2 bases. The CDR3 sequence is 14 residues long. CDR3 nucleotides: TGTGCCAGCAGGGGACAGGGTGGCAATCAGCCCCAGCATTTT. Residues: CASRGQGGNQPQHF.

This clone was found once. The chain is built from TRBV11-3 and TRBJ2-1, with D possibly TRBD2 on 6 matching bases. CDR3 length: 14 amino acids. V was clipped by 3 bases and J by 8 bases, with 14 bases between them. From germline, CDR1 is SGHNT and CDR2 YENEEA. CDR3 coding DNA: TGTGCCAGCAGCTTTGCTCGGGAGTTGGATGAGCAGTTCTTC. Translating gives CASSFARELDEQFF.

The genes are TRBV4-1 and TRBJ2-3; 10 bases agree with TRBD2. V was pared by 0 bases and J by 3 bases, with 9 bases of the junction left unmatched. Germline values: CDR1 MGHRA, CDR2 YSYEKL. The CDR3 spans 18 residues. The CDR3: CASSQDTQLAGRTDTQYF. CDR3 nucleotides: TGCGCCAGCAGCCAAGATACGCAACTAGCGGGGAGGACAGATACGCAGTATTTT.

The chain recombines TRBV5-4 with TRBJ2-7, with 9 positions matching TRBD2. J lost 6 bases, V lost 2 bases, and 6 bases had no gene match. Germline CDR1 and CDR2: SGHNT and YYREEE (reference sequence). The CDR3 length is 14 residues. The CDR3 DNA is TGTGCCAGCAGCTTCGGCCTAGCGGGAAGCGAGCAGTACTTC. It is translated as CASSFGLAGSEQYF.

For the CDR3, the DNA is TGTGCCAGCAGACCGATGGGACTGGGAGATGAAAAACTGTTTTTT. Amino acids: CASRPMGLGDEKLFF. J is TRBJ1-4 and V is TRBV27, with D possibly matching TRBD1 (5 bases). Germline CDR1 and CDR2: MNHEY and SMNVEV (reference sequence). The V and J ends lost 6 bases and 6 bases respectively, with 17 bases between them. This CDR3 has 15 amino acids.

This chain links TRBV9 with TRBJ1-1; a possible D gene is TRBD1 (6 bases). Germline CDR1 is SGDLS and CDR2 is YYNGEE. The CDR3 covers 12 residues. Trimming pared 3 bases from V and 6 bases from J, leaving 9 bases between. The CDR3 sequence: CASSGGGPEAFF. In DNA form, the CDR3 reads TGTGCCAGCAGCGGTGGGGGCCCTGAAGCTTTCTTT.

This chain joins TRBV9 and TRBJ2-3; 9 bases are a match to TRBD2. Per the germline V gene, CDR1 is SGDLS and CDR2 is YYNGEE. V lost 4 bases, J lost 5 bases, and 14 bases stayed unmatched. This CDR3 region has 17 residues. The CDR3 region is CASSPYDPGLAKDTQYF. CDR3 DNA sequence: TGTGCCAGCAGCCCGTACGATCCGGGACTAGCAAAAGATACGCAGTATTTT. Full variable domain (outside the CDR3, taken from reference TRBV9 and TRBJ2-3): DSGVTQTPKHLITATGQRVTLRCSPRSGDLSVYWYQQSLDQGLQFLIQYYNGEERAKGNILERFSAQQFPDLHSELNLSSLELGDSALYFCASSPYDPGLAKDTQYFGPGTRLTVL.

The chain uses TRBV5-4 and TRBJ1-1, with 7 nucleotides matching TRBD1. The CDR3 loop spans 13 amino acids. The V gene's germline CDR1 is SGHNT and CDR2 YYREEE (reference sequence). J gave up 1 base and V 3 bases, and 0 bases lay outside the gene matches. The CDR3 loop reads CASSWDRNTEAFF. The CDR3 coding sequence is TGTGCCAGCAGCTGGGACAGGAACACTGAAGCTTTCTTT.

This chain connects TRBV10-2 to TRBJ1-5; D gene unclear. The germline V gene has CDR1 WSHSY and CDR2 SAAADI. Trimming took 3 bases from V and 1 from J, leaving 4 bases between them. This CDR3 is built from 13 residues. CDR3 sequence: CASSEQSNQPQHF. DNA of the CDR3: TGCGCCAGCAGTGAACAAAGCAATCAGCCCCAGCATTTT.

This chain connects TRBV5-4 to TRBJ2-6, with 10 nucleotides matching TRBD1. V lost 5 bases to trimming and J lost 2 bases; unmatched junction nucleotides: 7. Germline V gene sequence: CDR1 SGHNT, CDR2 YYREEE (reference sequence). This CDR3 has 17 amino acids. CDR3 nucleotides: TGTGCCAGCAGATCCGGGACAGGGGCTGCTGGGGCCAACGTCCTGACTTTC. Translation: CASRSGTGAAGANVLTF.

The chain uses TRBV19 and TRBJ1-1; a possible D gene is TRBD1 (6 bases). Trimming pared 8 bases from V and 2 bases from J, leaving 15 bases between. The germline V gene has CDR1 LNHDA and CDR2 SQIVND (reference sequence). CDR3 length: 14 amino acids. The CDR3 DNA reads TGTGCCAGTTCGGTCGACAGGCAAAACACTGAAGCTTTCTTT. Translated: CASSVDRQNTEAFF.

The CDR3 loop reads CASSLAQGIGDTQYF. Written as DNA, the CDR3 is TGCGCCAGCAGCTTGGCACAGGGGATCGGGGATACGCAGTATTTT. The chain is built from TRBV5-1 and TRBJ2-3, with 7 nucleotides matching TRBD1. The V gene end was trimmed by 0 bases and the J gene end by 6 bases; junction bases not matched to a gene: 7. Per germline, CDR1 SGHRS and CDR2 YFSETQ. The length of the CDR3 is 15 residues.

This chain uses TRBV7-9 with TRBJ1-1, with a weak D call TRBD1 (6 bases). Germline CDR1 reads SEHNR; CDR2 reads FQNEAQ (reference sequence). The CDR3 has 15 residues. V shed 5 bases and J shed 0 bases, with 13 bases lying between them. This CDR3 reads CASSQPRGLNTEAFF. In DNA, the CDR3 is TGTGCCAGCAGCCAGCCCAGGGGTTTGAACACTGAAGCTTTCTTT.

The V gene is TRBV6-5, the J gene TRBJ1-2, with no clear D. Germline CDR1 MNHEY, CDR2 SVGAGI. Trimming took off 0 bases at V and 12 bases at J, with 14 bases between the two ends. There are 13 residues in the CDR3. The CDR3 region has the DNA TGTGCCAGCAGTTACTCAATAACCGGGAAGGACACCTTC. Encoded protein: CASSYSITGKDTF.

The chain has TRBV7-6 and TRBJ2-7; TRBD1 might be the D (6 bases). CDR1 and CDR2 from the germline V gene are SGHVS and FNYEAQ. CDR3 length: 13 residues. Trimming stripped 2 bases from V and 4 bases from J, with 9 bases between. The CDR3 DNA follows: TGTGCCAGCAGCTTAAGGACAGTGTACGAGCAGTACTTC. Its translation: CASSLRTVYEQYF.

The chain recombines TRBV5-6 with TRBJ1-3; maybe TRBD1 (6 bases). The CDR3 is 17 residues long. Trimming took off 4 bases at V and 1 base at J, with 18 bases between the two ends. The V gene's germline CDR1 is SGHDT and CDR2 YYEEEE. CDR3 residues: CASSTGTGTLSGNTIYF. The DNA for the CDR3 is TGTGCCAGCAGCACGGGCACAGGGACGTTATCTGGAAACACCATATATTTT.

The genes are TRBV4-2 and TRBJ1-2, with D possibly being TRBD1 (5 bases). Trimming pared 3 bases from V and 3 bases from J, leaving 20 bases between. CDR3 length: 17 residues. Per germline, CDR1 LGHNA and CDR2 YNFKEQ. The CDR3: CASSQTELKGLYYGYTF. The CDR3 bases are TGTGCCAGCAGCCAGACAGAGCTCAAGGGCCTATACTATGGCTACACCTTC.

The chain uses TRBV11-3 and TRBJ2-1, with D maybe TRBD2 (5 bases). The CDR3 totals 17 residues. Per germline, CDR1 SGHNT and CDR2 YENEEA. The V gene lost 3 bases and the J gene lost 5 bases, with 20 bases spanning the gap. CDR3 bases: TGTGCCAGCAGCTTGGGTCGGGTAGCGTCAAGTAACAATGAGCAGTTCTTC. Its protein product is CASSLGRVASSNNEQFF.

The J gene is TRBJ2-1, the V gene TRBV7-2; 12 bases map to TRBD2. V gave up 6 bases and J gave up 7 bases; unmatched junction bases: 10. The CDR3 runs to 16 residues. Looked up from germline, CDR1 is SGHTA and CDR2 is FQGNSA. The CDR3, as DNA: TGTGCCAGCAGTTCCCGGACTAGCGGGAACCGGAATGAGCAGTTCTTC. This sequence encodes CASSSRTSGNRNEQFF.

The rearrangement links TRBV12-5 to TRBJ1-1; D gene uncertain. Germline V gene sequence: CDR1 LGHNT, CDR2 FRNRAP. The CDR3 is made up of 17 amino acids. The V gene lost 0 bases and the J gene lost 1 base, with 15 bases spanning the gap. Written as DNA, the CDR3 is TGTGCTAGTGGTTTGGTACTGTCCTACGGAGAGAACACTGAAGCTTTCTTT. This gives the protein CASGLVLSYGENTEAFF.

The chain couples TRBV27 to TRBJ2-7; D is possibly TRBD2 (5 bases). From germline, CDR1 is MNHEY and CDR2 SMNVEV (reference sequence). CDR3 length equals 14 residues. V shed 2 bases and J shed 5 bases, with 13 bases lying between them. This chain's CDR3 is CASSLQFLRDEQYF. As DNA, the CDR3 is TGTGCCAGCAGTTTACAGTTCCTGAGGGACGAGCAGTACTTC.

The chain is built from TRBV5-1 and TRBJ1-5; D perhaps matches TRBD1 (5 bases). V was cut by 0 bases and J by 4 bases, with 8 bases left in between. There are 14 residues in the CDR3. Germline CDR1 SGHRS, CDR2 YFSETQ. The CDR3 DNA follows: TGCGCCAGCAGCTTGGGACAGCCTAATCAGCCCCAGCATTTT. Encoded protein: CASSLGQPNQPQHF.